Shown below are 17 T cell receptor beta chains from a single sample sequenced in a study of cytomegalovirus exposure and HLA in healthy donors. PCR was performed using 60 Vbeta and 13 Jbeta primers. Here immunoSEQ multiplex PCR was the method, and the copy in TCRdb shows in-frame clones only, minus some. The repertoire has about 140,000 clones, around 65% of them found once; the top ten carry 6.5%. The sequenced material came from PBMCs. Every receptor here comes from a woman aged 60-75 years in good health and CMV-seronegative.

The chain employs TRBV9 and TRBJ2-5; TRBD2 aligns across 10 bases. CDR1 and CDR2 from the germline V gene are SGDLS and YYNGEE. J lost 6 bases, V lost 4 bases, and 6 bases had no gene match. The CDR3 is 14 residues long. The CDR3 sequence: CASSPVAGGQTQYF. In DNA, the CDR3 is TGTGCCAGCAGCCCGGTAGCGGGGGGCCAGACCCAGTACTTC.

V and J are TRBV6-1 and TRBJ1-2; 7 bases agree with TRBD1. CDR1 and CDR2 from the germline V gene are MNHNS and SASEGT. V shed 6 bases and J 5 bases; nucleotides not matched to a gene: 9. The CDR3 runs 14 residues. CDR3 nucleotides: TGTGCCAGCAGACTGGGACAGCTCTATTATGGCTACACCTTC. This encodes CASRLGQLYYGYTF.

The chain combines TRBV7-2 with TRBJ1-4, with D tentatively TRBD1 (6 bases). Between the trimmed V and J ends, which lost 4 bases and 8 bases, there was a span of 14 bases. Germline V gene data show CDR1 as SGHTA and CDR2 as FQGNSA. The CDR3 is 14 amino acids. Written as DNA, the CDR3 is TGTGCCAGCAGCTCCACCGGGACACGGGAAAAACTGTTTTTT. Translating it yields CASSSTGTREKLFF.

The DNA of the CDR3 is TGTGCCAGCAGCGAGACGGGAGCAACTAATGAAAAACTGTTTTTT. The encoded protein is CASSETGATNEKLFF. V and J are TRBV7-9 and TRBJ1-4; D is ambiguous. Germline-derived CDR1 and CDR2 are SEHNR and FQNEAQ (reference sequence). The CDR3 totals 15 residues. V was pared by 5 bases and J by 0 bases, with 10 bases between.

The chain joins TRBV7-8 to TRBJ2-2; D perhaps matches TRBD1 (7 bases). CDR1 and CDR2 (germline): SGHVS, FQNEAQ. This CDR3 is 17 amino acids long. V lost 6 bases and J lost 3, with 20 bases in between. CDR3 sequence reads: CASRLNLVRGDTGELFF. CDR3 bases: TGTGCCAGCAGACTTAACCTAGTCAGGGGGGACACCGGGGAGCTGTTTTTT.

The rearrangement links TRBV4-3 to TRBJ1-2; 8 bases match TRBD1. Trimming removed 1 base from V and 4 bases from J; junction bases left unmatched: 5. This CDR3 has 15 amino acids. Germline assignment: CDR1 LGHNA and CDR2 YSLEER. Here the CDR3 reads CASSQGPDRVYGYTF. In nucleotides, the CDR3 is TGCGCCAGCAGCCAAGGCCCGGACAGGGTCTATGGCTACACCTTC.

V is TRBV7-8 and J is TRBJ2-1, with a weak D call TRBD1 (6 bases). Germline CDR1 is SGHVS and CDR2 is FQNEAQ. Trimming stripped 5 bases from V and 0 bases from J, with 14 bases between. The length of the CDR3 is 16 residues. CDR3 nucleotides: TGTGCCAGCAGCAGTAAAGGGGGAAGCTCCTACAATGAGCAGTTCTTC. It specifies CASSSKGGSSYNEQFF.

This clone was recorded once. The rearrangement joins TRBV1 to TRBJ2-7; the table's TRBD1 call for D was not verified on the DNA. TRBV1 counts as a pseudogene. The CDR3 loop spans 19 amino acids. CDR3 region: CTSRLLGQGRAYGTGEQYF. CDR3 nucleotides: TGCACCAGCAGACTTTTGGGACAGGGAAGGGCTTACGGAACGGGGGAGCAGTACTTC.

This chain uses TRBV6-1 with TRBJ1-5; no clear D. V was clipped by 4 bases and J by 0 bases, with 10 bases between them. Germline V lookup: CDR1 MNHNS, CDR2 SASEGT. This CDR3 has 15 amino acids. CDR3 nucleotides: TGTGCCAGCAGTGGCGGCACCAGTAGCAATCAGCCCCAGCATTTT. This translates into CASSGGTSSNQPQHF.

V gene TRBV4-2 combines with J gene TRBJ2-3, with D tentatively TRBD2 (6 bases). CDR3 size: 16 residues. V was shortened by 4 bases and J by 0 bases, with 14 bases between the two germline ends. CDR1 and CDR2 from the germline V gene are LGHNA and YNFKEQ. The CDR3 reads CASSLRGVRSTDTQYF. CDR3 nucleotides: TGTGCCAGCAGCCTCCGCGGGGTTCGCAGCACAGATACGCAGTATTTT.

The chain uses TRBV10-3 and TRBJ2-1; 7 nucleotides agree with TRBD1. V lost 11 bases, J lost 6 bases, and 10 bases stayed unmatched. The germline CDR1 and CDR2 sequences are ENHRY and SYGVKD. The length of the CDR3 is 13 residues. CDR3 sequence (DNA): TGTGCCTCCAAAGGGGCAGGGGGCAATGAGCAGTTCTTC. Translated, it gives CASKGAGGNEQFF.

This clone was seen more than once but under ten times. The CDR3 here is CASNPGSTNEKLFF. The DNA for the CDR3 is TGTGCCAGTAACCCAGGATCAACTAATGAAAAACTGTTTTTT. The V and J genes are TRBV19 and TRBJ1-4; no definite D call. V gave up 7 bases and J gave up 0 bases, with 9 bases separating them. Per germline, CDR1 LNHDA and CDR2 SQIVND (reference sequence). This CDR3 is 14 amino acids long.

The rearrangement links TRBV18 to TRBJ2-3; the D gene is possibly TRBD1 (7 bases). V gave up 3 bases and J gave up 0 bases, with 10 bases separating them. The CDR3 is made up of 15 amino acids. The germline V gene encodes CDR1 KGHSH and CDR2 LQKENI. The CDR3 DNA sequence: TGTGCCAGCTCACCGACAGGGACTAGCACAGATACGCAGTATTTT. It codes for CASSPTGTSTDTQYF.

V gene TRBV6-5 combines with J gene TRBJ1-4; TRBD1 matches at 9 bases. V lost 9 bases, J lost 5 bases, and 7 bases stayed unmatched. Germline CDR1 MNHEY, CDR2 SVGAGI. The CDR3 sequence is 14 residues long. The CDR3 reads CASSPGTGNEKLFF. CDR3 sequence (DNA): TGTGCCAGTAGCCCCGGGACAGGGAATGAAAAACTGTTTTTT.

V is TRBV5-1 and J is TRBJ2-1, with 10 bases identical to TRBD2. The junction had 5 bases not matched to a gene; V was cut back by 4 bases and J by 4 bases. The CDR3 has 15 residues. Germline assignment: CDR1 SGHRS and CDR2 YFSETQ. In DNA form, the CDR3 reads TGCGCCAGCAGCCCCACTAGCGGGGTGTACAATGAGCAGTTCTTC. Translation: CASSPTSGVYNEQFF.

The J gene is TRBJ1-4, the V gene TRBV2, with 7 bases fitting TRBD1. V shed 6 bases and J 1 base; nucleotides not matched to a gene: 2. This CDR3 has 14 residues. Per germline, CDR1 SNHLY and CDR2 FYNNEI. CDR3: CASSRQGTNEKLFF. Here the CDR3 DNA reads TGTGCCAGCAGCCGACAGGGAACTAATGAAAAACTGTTTTTT.

The V call is TRBV6-1, the J call TRBJ1-4; tentative D call: TRBD1 (5 bases). V was clipped by 3 bases and J by 8 bases, with 10 bases between them. CDR1 is MNHNS, CDR2 SASEGT, per germline. This CDR3 comprises 13 residues. CDR3 amino acids: CASSDRVFEKLFF. The DNA for the CDR3 is TGTGCCAGCAGTGACAGGGTTTTCGAAAAACTGTTTTTT.